Below, 28 T cell receptor beta chains from the same sample are listed, as sequenced in a study of CD8 T cells in Susac syndrome. Reverse transcription used roughly 0.45 to 1 ug RNA and random hexamers. Each CDR3 protein is one row after TCRdb ran MiXCR on the immunoSEQ multiplex PCR reads. The table shows 300,000 or so distinct CDR3 sequences, with about 91% occurring only once. The sample consisted of CD4+ T cells from PBMCs. These receptor sequences come from a human donor with multiple sclerosis.

The chain recombines TRBV7-9 with TRBJ2-6, with 8 bases identical to TRBD1. Trimming removed 5 bases from V and 3 bases from J; junction bases left unmatched: 12. CDR1 is SEHNR, CDR2 FQNEAQ, per germline (reference sequence). This CDR3 contains 18 residues. CDR3 nucleotide sequence: TGTGCCAGCAGCCGCACGGGACAGGACCCTCTTGGGGCCAACGTCCTGACTTTC. This encodes CASSRTGQDPLGANVLTF.

The chain is built from TRBV29-1 and TRBJ2-3; tentatively, D is TRBD1 (6 bases). The V end was cut by 5 bases, the J end by 0 bases, with 21 bases between. Germline V lookup: CDR1 SQVTM, CDR2 ANQGSEA. This CDR3 is 17 amino acids long. This chain's CDR3 is CSVIPALRGVSTDTQYF. In DNA, the CDR3 is TGCAGCGTTATACCGGCACTCAGGGGCGTTAGCACAGATACGCAGTATTTT.

The table lists this clonotype with a count of one. V usage is TRBV4-2 and J usage is TRBJ1-1; D remains ambiguous. The CDR3 sequence is 13 residues long. V lost 0 bases to trimming and J lost 4 bases, with 6 bases between them. Looked up from germline, CDR1 is LGHNA and CDR2 is YNFKEQ. The CDR3 here is CASSQEMSTEAFF. Here the CDR3 DNA reads TGTGCCAGCAGCCAAGAGATGAGCACTGAAGCTTTCTTT.

The rearrangement links TRBV12-3 or TRBV12-4 to TRBJ1-1; the D is unclear. V lost 4 bases to trimming and J lost 5 bases, with 11 bases between them. The CDR3 sequence is 13 residues long. The CDR3 coding sequence is TGTGCCAGCAGTTGGCTCTCTGAAACTGAAGCTTTCTTT. Translating it yields CASSWLSETEAFF.

This chain uses TRBV20-1 with TRBJ2-7; D unclear. Deletions cut 3 bases from V and 7 bases from J, with 10 bases between. The CDR3 consists of 11 residues. Germline V gene sequence: CDR1 DFQATT, CDR2 SNEGSKA (reference sequence). CDR3 DNA sequence: TGCAGTGCTAGGGGGATCCGGGAGCAGTACTTC. The encoded protein is CSARGIREQYF.

A single count supports this clonotype. The chain couples TRBV19 to TRBJ2-2; 8 bases fit TRBD1. CDR3 length: 15 amino acids. The junction had 7 bases not matched to a gene; V was cut back by 5 bases and J by 5 bases. CDR1 and CDR2 from the germline V gene are LNHDA and SQIVND (reference sequence). Here the CDR3 DNA reads TGTGCCAGTAGTTCGGGGACAGGCGGTACCGGGGAGCTGTTTTTT. This codes for CASSSGTGGTGELFF. Looking up the rest from reference TRBV19 and TRBJ2-2 gives the full variable domain: DGGITQSPKYLFRKEGQNVTLSCEQNLNHDAMYWYRQDPGQGLRLIYYSQIVNDFQKGDIAEGYSVSREKKESFPLTVTSAQKNPTAFYLCASSSGTGGTGELFFGEGSRLTVL.

V gene TRBV12-3 or TRBV12-4 combines with J gene TRBJ2-5; D unclear. The V gene lost 0 bases and the J gene lost 7 bases, with 6 bases spanning the gap. CDR3 length: 12 residues. The chain's CDR3 is CASSLAWGTQYF. The CDR3 region has the DNA TGTGCCAGCAGTTTAGCGTGGGGGACCCAGTACTTC.

The chain recombines TRBV29-1 with TRBJ1-5; TRBD1 might be the D (6 bases). Germline loops: CDR1 SQVTM, CDR2 ANQGSEA. V was trimmed by 7 bases and J by 6 bases, leaving 16 bases between them. The CDR3 totals 13 residues. The CDR3 sequence is CSARGGGGQPQHF. CDR3 DNA sequence: TGCAGCGCCCGAGGAGGGGGGGGTCAGCCCCAGCATTTT.

This chain uses TRBV29-1 with TRBJ2-1, with 8 nucleotides matching TRBD2. The CDR3 is 15 amino acids. The germline gives CDR1 SQVTM, CDR2 ANQGSEA. V was clipped by 7 bases and J by 0 bases; unmatched bases: 8. CDR3: CSGTTSGSSYNEQFF. The DNA for the CDR3 is TGCAGCGGGACCACTAGCGGAAGCTCCTACAATGAGCAGTTCTTC.

This clonotype is a singleton in its sample. The chain carries TRBV2 and TRBJ1-1, with 11 bases fitting TRBD1. The germline CDR1 and CDR2 sequences are SNHLY and FYNNEI. Trimming at V came to 0 bases and at J to 4 bases, leaving 4 bases not matched to a gene. The CDR3 covers 16 residues. The CDR3 sequence: CASSEAWGTGGTEAFF. The CDR3 DNA is TGTGCCAGCAGTGAAGCTTGGGGGACAGGGGGCACTGAAGCTTTCTTT.

As DNA, the CDR3 is TGTGCCAGTAGTTTGGGACAGTCTACCTACGAGCAGTACTTC. It yields the protein CASSLGQSTYEQYF. The chain links TRBV19 to TRBJ2-7, with 7 bases fitting TRBD1. J lost 2 bases, V lost 5 bases, and 6 bases had no gene match. Germline assignment: CDR1 LNHDA and CDR2 SQIVND (reference sequence). This CDR3 has 14 amino acids. The full variable domain, rest sourced from reference TRBV19 and TRBJ2-7, is DGGITQSPKYLFRKEGQNVTLSCEQNLNHDAMYWYRQDPGQGLRLIYYSQIVNDFQKGDIAEGYSVSREKKESFPLTVTSAQKNPTAFYLCASSLGQSTYEQYFGPGTRLTVT.

This chain connects TRBV5-1 to TRBJ2-7; D uncertain. The length of the CDR3 is 15 residues. CDR1 and CDR2 (germline): SGHRS, YFSETQ. V lost 0 bases and J 0 bases, leaving 10 bases between the germline ends. CDR3 coding DNA: TGCGCCAGCAGCTTGGAGGCAGGTACCTCCTACGAGCAGTACTTC. Its translation is CASSLEAGTSYEQYF.

The J gene is TRBJ1-2, the V gene TRBV2, with a tentative D call TRBD1 (5 bases). Germline CDR1 reads SNHLY; CDR2 reads FYNNEI. The CDR3 contains 13 residues. V gave up 7 bases and J gave up 8 bases, with 17 bases separating them. CDR3 sequence: CASKQERALGYTF. The CDR3 nucleotides read TGTGCCAGCAAACAGGAGAGGGCGCTAGGCTACACCTTC.

The chain combines TRBV6-1 with TRBJ2-3, with 7 bases fitting TRBD2. V trimming: 6 bases; J trimming: 2 bases; junction bases outside the gene matches: 8. The length of the CDR3 is 15 residues. Germline CDR1 reads MNHNS; CDR2 reads SASEGT. In DNA, the CDR3 is TGTGCCAGCAGATCGCTGAGCGGGACCACAGATACGCAGTATTTT. It yields the protein CASRSLSGTTDTQYF.

The rearrangement links TRBV4-1 to TRBJ2-3, with 8 bases identical to TRBD2. J was trimmed by 7 bases and V by 2 bases; bases with no gene match: 14. CDR3 length: 17 amino acids. Germline CDR1 is MGHRA and CDR2 is YSYEKL. Here the CDR3 DNA reads TGCGCCAGCAGCCAACAAATAAGCGGGGGAGACCGGTATACGCAGTATTTT. It yields the protein CASSQQISGGDRYTQYF.

The rearrangement uses TRBV6-2 or TRBV6-3 and TRBJ1-5; TRBD1 matches 8 bases. Germline V gene lookup returns CDR1 MNHEY and CDR2 SVGEGT. With V trimmed by 6 bases and J by 4 bases, 11 bases remained unmatched. The CDR3 is 16 residues long. The CDR3 region has the DNA TGTGCCAGCAGCCTGGACAGGGCCACTGGGAATCAGCCCCAGCATTTT. As protein: CASSLDRATGNQPQHF.

This clonotype was counted once. The chain uses TRBV6-2 or TRBV6-3 and TRBJ2-2; D is tentatively TRBD1 or TRBD2 (5 bases each). The ends were cut back, 7 bases at V and 8 bases at J, with 11 bases in the middle. CDR1 is MNHEY and CDR2 is SVGEGT in the germline V gene. CDR3 length: 12 amino acids. The CDR3 spells CASTLWGGELFF. DNA for the CDR3: TGTGCCAGCACCCTATGGGGGGGGGAGCTGTTTTTT.

J is TRBJ2-3 and V is TRBV3-1; 10 bases align to TRBD2. V shed 1 base, J shed 3 bases, and the junction held 7 bases outside the gene matches. This CDR3 has 17 residues. Germline CDR1 LGHDT, CDR2 YNNKEL (reference sequence). In DNA, the CDR3 is TGTGCCAGCAGCCAAGGAGAGCTAGCGGGGGTAACAGATACGCAGTATTTT. Translating it yields CASSQGELAGVTDTQYF.

The V call is TRBV11-2, the J call TRBJ2-1; 7 nucleotides match TRBD2. V shed 1 base, J shed 4 bases, and the junction held 4 bases outside the gene matches. The CDR3 contains 15 residues. In germline, CDR1 is SGHAT, CDR2 FQNNGV. The CDR3 sequence: CASSLVGGGYNEQFF. CDR3 DNA sequence: TGTGCCAGCAGCTTAGTCGGCGGGGGATACAATGAGCAGTTCTTC.

This chain links TRBV4-1 with TRBJ1-6, with no clear D. V was pared by 1 base and J by 9 bases, with 4 bases between. Germline values: CDR1 MGHRA, CDR2 YSYEKL. CDR3 length: 12 residues. CDR3 sequence: CASSQGVSPLHF. For the CDR3, the DNA is TGCGCCAGCAGCCAAGGGGTTTCACCCCTCCACTTT.

This chain uses TRBV28 with TRBJ2-7; D may be TRBD1 (5 bases). The germline V gene encodes CDR1 MDHEN and CDR2 SYDVKM. The CDR3 totals 14 residues. The germline V and J ends were trimmed by 1 base and 3 bases, with 10 bases remaining between them. Here the CDR3 DNA reads TGTGCCAGCAGTTTATCCCTCACAGGCTACGAGCAGTACTTC. Its protein is CASSLSLTGYEQYF.

The chain joins TRBV7-2 to TRBJ1-2; D may be TRBD1 (5 bases). This CDR3 has 16 residues. Germline V CDR1 and CDR2: SGHTA, FQGNSA. Trimming removed 7 bases from V and 4 bases from J, with 22 bases in between. The CDR3 spells CASTLNWGRPGYGYTF. In DNA form, the CDR3 reads TGTGCCAGCACCCTTAATTGGGGGAGACCTGGCTATGGCTACACCTTC.

This chain uses TRBV29-1 with TRBJ2-7; 8 bases fit TRBD2. The V and J ends lost 4 bases and 6 bases, in that order; junction bases with no gene match: 5. The length of the CDR3 is 12 residues. Germline loops: CDR1 SQVTM, CDR2 ANQGSEA. The CDR3 region has the DNA TGCAGCGTTGGCAGCGGGAGCGCCGAGCAGTACTTC. This encodes CSVGSGSAEQYF.

The V call is TRBV7-2, the J call TRBJ2-1; D perhaps matches TRBD2 (5 bases). Germline loops: CDR1 SGHTA, CDR2 FQGNSA. The V gene lost 5 bases and the J gene lost 4 bases, with 9 bases spanning the gap. The CDR3 is 13 residues long. The CDR3 nucleotides are TGTGCCAGCAGCCTTGGGAGATACAATGAGCAGTTCTTC. It encodes CASSLGRYNEQFF.

The chain has TRBV3-1 and TRBJ2-2, with unresolved D. Trimming took 6 bases from V and 0 from J, leaving 14 bases between them. The CDR3 runs 16 residues. Germline loops: CDR1 LGHDT, CDR2 YNNKEL (reference sequence). CDR3 DNA sequence: TGTGCCAGCAGGGATTTCGGGCAGACGAACACCGGGGAGCTGTTTTTT. Translating gives CASRDFGQTNTGELFF.

The chain couples TRBV14 to TRBJ1-6; 8 bases map to TRBD1. The CDR3 is made up of 13 amino acids. The trim removed 3 bases at V and 10 bases at J, leaving 2 bases unmatched. The germline gives CDR1 SGHDN, CDR2 FVKESK. CDR3 bases: TGTGCCAGCAGCCAGGACAGGGTATCACCCCTCCACTTT. Its translation is CASSQDRVSPLHF.

This clonotype was seen once. V usage is TRBV29-1 and J usage is TRBJ2-7, with 13 bases matching TRBD2. The CDR3 extends over 16 amino acids. V trimming: 3 bases; J trimming: 6 bases; junction bases outside the gene matches: 11. Germline values: CDR1 SQVTM, CDR2 ANQGSEA. The CDR3 loop reads CSVDLTGLAGKGEQYF. CDR3 bases: TGCAGCGTTGACCTGACGGGACTAGCGGGAAAGGGCGAGCAGTACTTC.

This chain links TRBV19 with TRBJ1-1, with D uncertain. The CDR3 has 14 residues. V shed 4 bases and J shed 0 bases, with 9 bases lying between them. CDR1 and CDR2 (germline): LNHDA, SQIVND (reference sequence). The CDR3 sequence is CASSNQGVNTEAFF. In DNA, the CDR3 is TGTGCCAGTAGTAATCAAGGAGTGAACACTGAAGCTTTCTTT. The full variable domain, with the rest looked up from reference TRBV19 and TRBJ1-1, is DGGITQSPKYLFRKEGQNVTLSCEQNLNHDAMYWYRQDPGQGLRLIYYSQIVNDFQKGDIAEGYSVSREKKESFPLTVTSAQKNPTAFYLCASSNQGVNTEAFFGQGTRLTVV.